Listed below are T cell receptor beta chains from one sample, sequenced in a study of shared clonotypes between healthy human individuals. Repertoires were generated with immunoSEQ multiplex PCR, while TCRdb's copy carries only in-frame clones and drops some. In the table there are about 2.4 million clones, 90% to 95% of which are singletons. The specimen sequenced was naive CD4+ T cells from PBMCs. The source is a man between 18 and 35 years old in good health. Some clones in this sample may be carry-over from other donors' samples. The CDR3 runs from the conserved cysteine through the conserved F or W. The D gene is left open where the match is weak. Only some rows state a clone size, as once, few, many or a class for expanded clones.

TRBJ2-7 TRBD2 TRBV30 NA TGTGCCTGGGGGGGACTAGCGGGAGGGCCTTCCTACGAGCAGTACTTC CAWGGLAGGPSYEQYF
TRBJ2-1 NA TRBV18 NA TGTGCCAGCTCCCCCCGACGAGCGGACCTCTACAATGAGCAGTTCTTC CASSPRRADLYNEQFF
TRBJ2-3 NA TRBV19 NA TGTGCCAGTAGTATCGGAGGAAGCACAGATACGCAGTATTTT CASSIGGSTDTQYF
TRBJ2-3 TRBD2 TRBV7-9 NA TGTGCCAGCAGTCAGACTAGCGGGACCACAGATACGCAGTATTTT CASSQTSGTTDTQYF
TRBJ2-4 TRBD1 TRBV28 NA TGTGCCAGCAGTCCTCGGACAGGCGTTCTAGCCAAAAACATTCAGTACTTC CASSPRTGVLAKNIQYF
TRBJ2-1 NA TRBV7-3 NA TGTGCCAGCAGCTCCGACGGGAGAGACAACAATGAGCAGTTCTTC CASSSDGRDNNEQFF
TRBJ2-7 NA TRBV10-1 NA TGCGCCAGCAGAGTCTCGGGCGGGTACGAGCAGTACTTC CASRVSGGYEQYF
TRBJ2-2 TRBD2 TRBV28 NA TGTGCCAGCAGTCCGCCCTATGGGCTAGCGGCGAACACCGGGGAGCTGTTTTTT CASSPPYGLAANTGELFF
TRBJ1-6 NA TRBV10-3 NA TGTGCCATCAGTGACGGCAGGGCCCTAAATTCACCCCTCCACTTT CAISDGRALNSPLHF
TRBJ2-7 TRBD1 TRBV11-2 NA TGTGCCAGCAGCTTATGGGTAGGGGGCGACTACGAGCAGTACTTC CASSLWVGGDYEQYF
TRBJ2-7 TRBD1 TRBV28 once TGTGCCAGCAGTTCCCGGACAGGGAGCTCCTACGAGCAGTACTTC CASSSRTGSSYEQYF
TRBJ2-1 TRBD2 TRBV4-1 NA TGCGCCAGCAGCCAAGATCCTTCGACTAGCGGGAGTCTCGATGAGCAGTTCTTC CASSQDPSTSGSLDEQFF
TRBJ2-7 NA TRBV18 NA TGTGCCAGCTCATCCCAATACGAGCAGTACTTC CASSSQYEQYF
TRBJ1-2 NA TRBV6-5 NA TGTGCCAGCAGTTACTCGTGGAGGGGGGGCTACACCTTC CASSYSWRGGYTF
TRBJ2-7 TRBD2 TRBV6-5 NA TGTGCCAGCAGTTGGCGACTAGCGGGGGAGCAGTACTTC CASSWRLAGEQYF
TRBJ2-7 NA TRBV7-9 NA TGTGCCAGCAGCTCCGGCCGATGGGTCGACAGATACTCCTACGAGCAGTACTTC CASSSGRWVDRYSYEQYF
TRBJ1-2 TRBD1 TRBV5-5 NA TGTGCCAGCAGCTTGTCGACAGGGAATTATGGCTACACCTTC CASSLSTGNYGYTF
TRBJ2-1 NA TRBV9 NA TGTGCCAGCAGCGTAGCAGGGGGCGGGAGTTGGAATGAGCAGTTCTTC CASSVAGGGSWNEQFF
TRBJ1-1 NA TRBV6-5 NA TGTGCCAGCAGTTGGGTCGGGGGCACTGAAGCTTTCTTT CASSWVGGTEAFF
TRBJ1-1 NA TRBV7-9 NA TGTGCCAGCAGCTTAGAGCGACCACTCGAGAGAGGGACTGAAGCTTTCTTT CASSLERPLERGTEAFF
TRBJ2-2 TRBD1 TRBV5-1 NA TGCGCCAGCAGCTCGGCCGGGACAGCGAACACCGGGGAGCTGTTTTTT CASSSAGTANTGELFF
TRBJ2-1 NA TRBV30 NA TGTGCCTGGAGCTATGGACACAACAATGAGCAGTTCTTC CAWSYGHNNEQFF
TRBJ1-5 TRBD1 TRBV6-5 NA TGTGCCAGCAGTCGGACAGGTAGCAATCAGCCCCAGCATTTT CASSRTGSNQPQHF
TRBJ2-5 TRBD1 TRBV5-1 NA TGCGCCAGCAGCTTGGCGACAGGGGGAGAGACCCAGTACTTC CASSLATGGETQYF
TRBJ1-3 NA TRBV25-1 NA TGTGCCAGCAGTTCTACCTACCGGGACATCAGCTCTGGAAACACCATATATTTT CASSSTYRDISSGNTIYF
TRBJ2-5 NA TRBV7-9 NA TGTGCCAGCAGCCCCGAGGGGAAAGAGACCCAGTACTTC CASSPEGKETQYF
TRBJ2-2 NA TRBV30 NA TGTGCCTGGGACGTTGTTGGGGCGATCGGGGAGCTGTTTTTT CAWDVVGAIGELFF
TRBJ2-2 TRBD2 TRBV4-2 NA TGTGCCAGCAGCCGCACCGGGACTAGCTTCAACACCGGGGAGCTGTTTTTT CASSRTGTSFNTGELFF
TRBJ2-3 TRBD2 TRBV27 once TGTGCCAGCAGTTTCGGGCTAGCGGTGAGCACAGATACGCAGTATTTT CASSFGLAVSTDTQYF
TRBJ2-1 TRBD2 TRBV11-2 NA TGTGCCAGCAGCCCCTTAGCGGGCCGCCTCTACAATGAGCAGTTCTTC CASSPLAGRLYNEQFF
TRBJ2-7 TRBD1 TRBV5-3 NA TGTGCCAGAAGCCGAGACAGGGTGAAAGGCTACGAGCAGTACTTC CARSRDRVKGYEQYF
TRBJ2-1 NA TRBV9 NA TGTGCCAGTACTCCCCACGGGGGTCAGAACTACAATGAGCAGTTCTTC CASTPHGGQNYNEQFF
TRBJ2-1 NA TRBV28 NA TGTGCCAGCGGGTCCTACTACCCCCAGACTTACAATGAGCAGTTCTTC CASGSYYPQTYNEQFF
TRBJ2-2 NA TRBV5-4 NA TGTGCCAGCAGCTTGGCCCCTAGCGTTAACACCGGGGAGCTGTTTTTT CASSLAPSVNTGELFF
TRBJ1-5 NA TRBV4-2 NA TGTGCCAGCAGCCAAGACGGGCAGATTAATCAGCCCCAGCATTTT CASSQDGQINQPQHF
TRBJ2-4 NA TRBV2 NA TGTGCCAGCAGTGATGAGATAGCCAAAAACATTCAGTACTTC CASSDEIAKNIQYF
TRBJ2-3 TRBD2 TRBV4-3 once TGCGCCAGCAGCCCTAGCGGGAGTGCCGTCGCAGATACGCAGTATTTT CASSPSGSAVADTQYF
TRBJ2-1 NA TRBV6-6 NA TGTGCCAGCAGATCTACAGACAATGAGCAGTTCTTC CASRSTDNEQFF
TRBJ2-7 TRBD1 TRBV6-1 NA TGTGCCAGCACCTGGGACAGGATCTACGAGCAGTACTTC CASTWDRIYEQYF
TRBJ2-1 TRBD1 TRBV7-3 NA TGTGCCAGCAGCCCGGGACAGGGGTCCTACAATGAGCAGTTCTTC CASSPGQGSYNEQFF
TRBJ2-7 NA TRBV7-3 NA TGTGCCAGCAGCTTAGCCCCGGGGAACACCTACGAGCAGTACTTC CASSLAPGNTYEQYF
TRBJ2-1 TRBD2 TRBV11-1 NA TGTGCCAGCAGCCCAACTATAGCGGGAGGGCTTCACGATGAGCAGTTCTTC CASSPTIAGGLHDEQFF
TRBJ2-3 NA TRBV6-1 NA TGTGCCAGCAGTGAAGCGCGGTTTAGCACAGATACGCAGTATTTT CASSEARFSTDTQYF
TRBJ2-5 TRBD2 TRBV18 once TGTGCCAGCTCACACGGGACTAGCGGGAGATTTGTGGAGACCCAGTACTTC CASSHGTSGRFVETQYF
TRBJ2-5 NA TRBV21-1 NA TGTGCCAGCAGTCCCCAAGAGACCCAGTACTTC CASSPQETQYF
TRBJ2-1 NA TRBV30 once TGTGCCTGCAGGGACCCCGGCGTTGAGCAGTTCTTC CACRDPGVEQFF
TRBJ2-7 NA TRBV28 NA TGTGCCAGCAGCCGCCCCCTGACCGCGTCGACGATTTACGAGCAGTACTTC CASSRPLTASTIYEQYF
TRBJ1-1 NA TRBV29-1 few TGCAGCGTTTTGGACAGCCAGCGAAGGAACACTGAAGCTTTCTTT CSVLDSQRRNTEAFF
TRBJ1-5 NA TRBV28 few TGTGCCAGCAGCGGACCGACCGGAGAGCCCCAGCATTTT CASSGPTGEPQHF